The 4 T cell receptor beta chains given below trace back to one sample, sequenced in a study of blood T cells in healthy people across ages. Together with a sample-barcoded 5' primer, a J-beta primer mix was included in a second PCR lasting about 6 to 11 cycles. Each CDR3 protein gets one entry after TCRdb re-called the 5' RACE reads with MiXCR. The sample has around 800,000 distinct CDR3 sequences, roughly 50% seen once. Material: blood. The receptors derive from a man older than 75 in good health.

This clonotype was seen a single time. This sequence joins TRBV5-1 and TRBJ1-2; D remains ambiguous. This CDR3 contains 13 residues. Germline CDR1 reads SGHRS; CDR2 reads YFSETQ. V was shortened by 0 bases and J by 6 bases, with 9 bases between the two germline ends. The DNA for the CDR3 is TGCGCCAGCAGCTTGGAACGGGCCCATGGCTACACCTTC. Translating gives CASSLERAHGYTF.

CDR3 DNA sequence: TGTGCCACCAGTGACCGGGGCTGGTACCAAGAGACCCAGTACTTC. Encoded protein: CATSDRGWYQETQYF. The chain is built from TRBV24-1 and TRBJ2-5; D may match TRBD1 or TRBD2 (5 bases each). This CDR3 has 15 residues. Trimming shortened V by 4 bases and J by 0 bases, and 11 bases separated the two germline ends. Germline loops: CDR1 KGHDR, CDR2 SFDVKD.

The chain uses TRBV3-1 and TRBJ2-1, with a possible D match to TRBD2 (5 bases). Germline V gene data show CDR1 as LGHDT and CDR2 as YNNKEL (reference sequence). Trimming stripped 0 bases from V and 7 bases from J, with 10 bases between. The CDR3 consists of 14 residues. CDR3 sequence reads: CASSQEGSGNEQFF. CDR3 bases: TGTGCCAGCAGCCAAGAAGGTTCGGGGAATGAGCAGTTCTTC.

This sequence joins TRBV19 and TRBJ2-5, with D unresolved. V was clipped by 3 bases and J by 4 bases, with 9 bases between them. This CDR3 spans 13 amino acids. Germline loops: CDR1 LNHDA, CDR2 SQIVND (reference sequence). The CDR3: CASSIPGLETQYF. DNA of the CDR3: TGTGCCAGTAGTATTCCAGGTTTAGAGACCCAGTACTTC.